Each of the 14 T cell receptor beta chains below was sequenced from the same sample in a study of T cell changes during pregnancy in multiple sclerosis. Repertoires were generated with immunoSEQ multiplex PCR, while TCRdb's copy carries only in-frame clones and drops some. In the table there are under 50,000 clones, 90% to 95% of which are singletons. The sequencing here drew on CD8+ T cells from peripheral blood mononuclear cells, taken in the first trimester of pregnancy. The receptors here all came from a female donor with multiple sclerosis, enrolled in a pregnancy study.

The genes are TRBV28 and TRBJ2-7; D perhaps matches TRBD2 (7 bases). This CDR3 is 18 amino acids long. Germline lookup yields CDR1 MDHEN and CDR2 SYDVKM. V lost 3 bases and J 3 bases, leaving 24 bases between the germline ends. The CDR3 is CASSFSAGGADLGYEQYF. In nucleotides, the CDR3 is TGTGCCAGCAGTTTTTCGGCTGGGGGGGCTGACCTTGGCTACGAGCAGTACTTC.

The J gene is TRBJ2-1, the V gene TRBV4-1; 9 nucleotides align to TRBD2. The CDR3 totals 17 residues. The junction had 9 bases not matched to a gene; V was cut back by 0 bases and J by 6 bases. Germline-derived CDR1 and CDR2 are MGHRA and YSYEKL. The CDR3 bases are TGCGCCAGCAGCCAAGAACGTAGCGGGAGCTCGGGCAATGAGCAGTTCTTC. Its protein is CASSQERSGSSGNEQFF.

The chain is built from TRBV27 and TRBJ1-3; D is undetermined. The CDR3 runs to 15 residues. CDR1 and CDR2 from the germline V gene are MNHEY and SMNVEV (reference sequence). Trimming pared 5 bases from V and 0 bases from J, leaving 11 bases between. The CDR3 DNA reads as TGTGCCAGCAGTCTCGACGCAGGCTCTGGAAACACCATATATTTT. Protein product: CASSLDAGSGNTIYF.

The genes are TRBV15 and TRBJ1-2, with 7 bases lining up with TRBD1. V trimming: 1 base; J trimming: 8 bases; junction bases outside the gene matches: 10. Germline CDR1 LNHNV, CDR2 YYDKDF (reference sequence). CDR3 length: 15 amino acids. The CDR3 bases are TGTGCCACCAGCAGAGTAGTAGGGGGCGGCGGGGGCTACACCTTC. This encodes CATSRVVGGGGGYTF. Combining the CDR3 with reference TRBV15 and TRBJ1-2 gives the whole variable domain DAMVIQNPRYQVTQFGKPVTLSCSQTLNHNVMYWYQQKSSQAPKLLFHYYDKDFNNEADTPDNFQSRRPNTSFCFLDIRSPGLGDTAMYLCATSRVVGGGGGYTFGSGTRLTVV.

The V and J genes are TRBV9 and TRBJ2-1; TRBD2 agrees at 10 bases. The ends lost 1 base at V and 8 bases at J; junction bases unmatched: 6. Germline V gene lookup returns CDR1 SGDLS and CDR2 YYNGEE. The length of the CDR3 is 15 residues. The chain's CDR3 is CASSVLAGVFDEQFF. The CDR3, as DNA: TGTGCCAGCAGCGTACTAGCGGGGGTTTTTGATGAGCAGTTCTTC.

This rearrangement joins TRBV5-4 to TRBJ2-3, with 8 nucleotides matching TRBD2. The V segment lost 0 bases and the J segment 0 bases; nucleotides outside the gene matches: 0. CDR1 SGHNT and CDR2 YYREEE come from the germline V gene (reference sequence). The length of the CDR3 is 15 residues. CDR3 sequence: CASSLGLASTDTQYF. The CDR3 DNA reads as TGTGCCAGCAGCTTGGGACTAGCGAGCACAGATACGCAGTATTTT.

The V and J genes are TRBV7-6 and TRBJ2-1, with D perhaps TRBD2 (5 bases). This CDR3 region has 14 residues. The germline CDR1 and CDR2 sequences are SGHVS and FNYEAQ. The V end was cut by 5 bases, the J end by 4 bases, with 12 bases between. The CDR3 bases are TGTGCCAGCAGCGGAATAGGACTTTACAATGAGCAGTTCTTC. Translated: CASSGIGLYNEQFF.

This chain connects TRBV4-3 to TRBJ2-3; perhaps TRBD2 as D (7 bases). V was trimmed by 2 bases and J by 2 bases, leaving 17 bases between them. Germline CDR1 LGHNA, CDR2 YSLEER. This CDR3 comprises 17 residues. The CDR3 coding sequence is TGCGCCAGCAGCCAAATCCTGGGTGGGGGGGCCACAGATACGCAGTATTTT. Its protein product is CASSQILGGGATDTQYF.

The rearrangement joins TRBV7-9 to TRBJ2-5, with 7 bases lining up with TRBD2. The V and J ends lost 3 bases and 2 bases, in that order; junction bases with no gene match: 3. Per germline, CDR1 SEHNR and CDR2 FQNEAQ (reference sequence). The CDR3 is made up of 14 amino acids. The CDR3 DNA sequence: TGTGCCAGCAGCTTTTCGGGGGGACAAGAGACCCAGTACTTC. Translating gives CASSFSGGQETQYF.

The chain is built from TRBV30 and TRBJ2-1; D may be TRBD2 (5 bases). Trimming took 5 bases from V and 8 from J, leaving 7 bases between them. This CDR3 spans 10 amino acids. Germline lookup yields CDR1 GTSNPN and CDR2 SVGIG (reference sequence). Here the CDR3 reads CAWQEDEQFF. In nucleotides, the CDR3 is TGTGCCTGGCAGGAGGATGAGCAGTTCTTC.

This chain connects TRBV27 to TRBJ2-5; 11 bases are shared with TRBD2. The CDR3 has 16 residues. Germline V lookup: CDR1 MNHEY, CDR2 SMNVEV (reference sequence). J was trimmed by 2 bases and V by 4 bases; bases with no gene match: 6. Written as DNA, the CDR3 is TGTGCCAGCAGTTCGACTAGCGGGGTTTTGCAAGAGACCCAGTACTTC. Translation: CASSSTSGVLQETQYF.

The rearrangement uses TRBV27 and TRBJ1-5; D is unclear. The CDR3 runs to 14 residues. V was pared by 7 bases and J by 2 bases, with 12 bases between. Germline V CDR1 and CDR2: MNHEY, SMNVEV (reference sequence). The CDR3 region is CASTTFGGNQPQHF. The CDR3 DNA follows: TGTGCCAGCACCACCTTCGGGGGCAATCAGCCCCAGCATTTT.

The chain combines TRBV10-3 with TRBJ2-1, with 14 bases matching TRBD2. Germline-derived CDR1 and CDR2 are ENHRY and SYGVKD. V was pared by 3 bases and J by 2 bases, with 12 bases of the junction left unmatched. This CDR3 has 20 residues. In DNA, the CDR3 is TGTGCCATCAGTGATTCGACTAGCGGGAGGGCCCCAACTACCTACAATGAGCAGTTCTTC. It specifies CAISDSTSGRAPTTYNEQFF.

The V call is TRBV28, the J call TRBJ2-7; maybe TRBD2 (5 bases). This CDR3 is 15 amino acids long. Trimming took off 5 bases at V and 2 bases at J, with 16 bases between the two ends. Germline CDR1 is MDHEN and CDR2 is SYDVKM. The CDR3 nucleotides read TGTGCCAGCAGTCAAGGCGATAGCGTGGCCTACGAGCAGTACTTC. Translated: CASSQGDSVAYEQYF.